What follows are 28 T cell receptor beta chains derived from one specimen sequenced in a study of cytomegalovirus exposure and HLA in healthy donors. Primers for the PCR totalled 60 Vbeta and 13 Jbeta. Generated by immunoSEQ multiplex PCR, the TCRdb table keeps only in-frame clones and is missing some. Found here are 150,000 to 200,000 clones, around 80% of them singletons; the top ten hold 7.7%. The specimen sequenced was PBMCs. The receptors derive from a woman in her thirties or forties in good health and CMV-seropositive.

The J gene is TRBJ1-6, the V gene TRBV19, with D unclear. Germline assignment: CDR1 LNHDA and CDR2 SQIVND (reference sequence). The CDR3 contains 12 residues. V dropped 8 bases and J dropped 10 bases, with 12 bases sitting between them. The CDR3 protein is CASAGLGSPLHF. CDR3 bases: TGTGCCAGTGCAGGACTTGGCTCACCCCTCCACTTT.

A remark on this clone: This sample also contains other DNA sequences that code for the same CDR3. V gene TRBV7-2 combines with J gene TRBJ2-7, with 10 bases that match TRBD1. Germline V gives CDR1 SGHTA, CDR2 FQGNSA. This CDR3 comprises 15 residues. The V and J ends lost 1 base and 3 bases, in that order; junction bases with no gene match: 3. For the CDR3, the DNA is TGTGCCAGCAGCTTAGACGGGACAGGGGTCTACGAGCAGTACTTC. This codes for CASSLDGTGVYEQYF. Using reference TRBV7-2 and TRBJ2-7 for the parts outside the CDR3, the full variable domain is GAGVSQSPSNKVTEKGKDVELRCDPISGHTALYWYRQSLGQGLEFLIYFQGNSAPDKSGLPSDRFSAERTGGSVSTLTIQRTQQEDSAVYLCASSLDGTGVYEQYFGPGTRLTVT.

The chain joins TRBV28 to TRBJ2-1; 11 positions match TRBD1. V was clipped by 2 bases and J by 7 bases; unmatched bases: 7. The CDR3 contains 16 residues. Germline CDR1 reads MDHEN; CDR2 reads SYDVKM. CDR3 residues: CASSLGGTGGRNEQFF. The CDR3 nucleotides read TGTGCCAGCAGTTTAGGAGGGACAGGGGGTAGGAATGAGCAGTTCTTC.

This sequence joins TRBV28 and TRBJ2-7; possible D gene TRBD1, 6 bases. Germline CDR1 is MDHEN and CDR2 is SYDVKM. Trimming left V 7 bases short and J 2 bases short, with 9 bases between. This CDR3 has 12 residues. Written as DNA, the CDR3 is TGTGCCAGCACCACAGGGCCCTACGAGCAGTACTTC. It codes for CASTTGPYEQYF.

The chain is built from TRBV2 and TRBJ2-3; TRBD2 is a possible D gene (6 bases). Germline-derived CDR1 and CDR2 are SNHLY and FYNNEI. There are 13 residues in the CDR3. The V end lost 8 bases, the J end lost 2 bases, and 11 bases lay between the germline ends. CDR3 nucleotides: TGTGCCAGCGGGCGGGACCACACAGATACGCAGTATTTT. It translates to CASGRDHTDTQYF.

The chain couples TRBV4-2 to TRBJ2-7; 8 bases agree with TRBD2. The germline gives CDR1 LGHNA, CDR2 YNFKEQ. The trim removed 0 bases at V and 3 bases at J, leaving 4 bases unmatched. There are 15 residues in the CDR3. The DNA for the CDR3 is TGTGCCAGCAGCCAAGATACGGGAGGGTACTACGAGCAGTACTTC. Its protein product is CASSQDTGGYYEQYF.

The CDR3 spells CASSRTSGSYEQYF. CDR3 bases: TGTGCCAGCAGTCGGACTAGCGGGAGCTACGAGCAGTACTTC. The rearrangement uses TRBV6-6 and TRBJ2-7; 13 nucleotides match TRBD2. The CDR3 sequence is 14 residues long. Germline CDR1 is MNHNY and CDR2 is SVGAGI (reference sequence). The V gene end was trimmed by 5 bases and the J gene end by 3 bases; junction bases not matched to a gene: 1.

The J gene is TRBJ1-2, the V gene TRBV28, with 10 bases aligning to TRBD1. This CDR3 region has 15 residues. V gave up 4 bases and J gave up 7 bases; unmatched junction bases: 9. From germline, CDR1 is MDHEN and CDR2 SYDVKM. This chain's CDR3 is CASSSGTGEIPGYTF. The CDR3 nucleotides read TGTGCCAGCAGTTCCGGGACAGGGGAAATACCTGGCTACACCTTC.

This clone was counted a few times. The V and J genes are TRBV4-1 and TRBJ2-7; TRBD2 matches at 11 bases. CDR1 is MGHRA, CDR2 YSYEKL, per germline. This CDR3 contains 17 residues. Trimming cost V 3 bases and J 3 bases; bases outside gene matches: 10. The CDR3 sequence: CASSHSTSGLAVYEQYF. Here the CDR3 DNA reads TGCGCCAGCAGCCATTCTACGTCGGGACTAGCGGTCTACGAGCAGTACTTC.

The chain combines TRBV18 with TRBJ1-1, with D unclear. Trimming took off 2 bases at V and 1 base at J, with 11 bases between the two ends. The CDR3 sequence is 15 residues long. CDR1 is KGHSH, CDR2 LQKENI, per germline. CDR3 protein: CASSPFPAGNTEAFF. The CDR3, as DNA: TGTGCCAGCTCACCATTCCCGGCAGGGAACACTGAAGCTTTCTTT.

CDR3 loop: CSVVRGQGSPYEQYF. CDR3 nucleotide sequence: TGCAGCGTTGTCCGGGGACAGGGGAGTCCCTACGAGCAGTACTTC. The chain employs TRBV29-1 and TRBJ2-7; 10 bases agree with TRBD1. The J segment lost 2 bases and the V segment lost 4 bases, leaving 8 bases of the junction unmatched. The CDR3 sequence is 15 residues long. CDR1 SQVTM and CDR2 ANQGSEA come from the germline V gene.

The CDR3 bases are TGTGCCAGCAGCTACCTGACTAGCCAGGAGACCCAGTACTTC. This codes for CASSYLTSQETQYF. The chain links TRBV5-4 to TRBJ2-5; 7 bases are shared with TRBD2. V shed 3 bases, J shed 5 bases, and the junction held 7 bases outside the gene matches. Germline CDR1 reads SGHNT; CDR2 reads YYREEE (reference sequence). This CDR3 is built from 14 residues.

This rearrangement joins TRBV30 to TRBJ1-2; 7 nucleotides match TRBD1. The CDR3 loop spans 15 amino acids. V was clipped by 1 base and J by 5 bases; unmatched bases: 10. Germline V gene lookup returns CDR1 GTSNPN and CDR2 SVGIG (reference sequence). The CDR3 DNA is TGTGCCTGGAGTGATTCCCCAGGGGGTTCGTATGGCTACACCTTC. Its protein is CAWSDSPGGSYGYTF.

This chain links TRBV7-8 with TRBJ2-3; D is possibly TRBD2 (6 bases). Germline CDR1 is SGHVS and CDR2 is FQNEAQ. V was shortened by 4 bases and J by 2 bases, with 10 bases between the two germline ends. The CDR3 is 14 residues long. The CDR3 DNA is TGTGCCAGCAGCTATAGCGGCCTCACAGATACGCAGTATTTT. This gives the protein CASSYSGLTDTQYF.

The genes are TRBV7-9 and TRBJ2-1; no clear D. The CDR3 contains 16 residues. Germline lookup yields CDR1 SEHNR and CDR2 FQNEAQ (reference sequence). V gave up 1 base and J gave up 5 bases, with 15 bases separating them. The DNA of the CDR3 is TGTGCCAGCAGCTTAGACCCACCCGACAACGACAATGAGCAGTTCTTC. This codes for CASSLDPPDNDNEQFF.

In DNA form, the CDR3 reads TGCAGCGTTGTCAGGGGTGGCACCGGGGAGCTGTTTTTT. Translation: CSVVRGGTGELFF. The genes are TRBV29-1 and TRBJ2-2, with D possibly matching TRBD1 (6 bases). Deletions cut 4 bases from V and 4 bases from J, with 10 bases between. The CDR3 loop spans 13 amino acids. Germline V gene data show CDR1 as SQVTM and CDR2 as ANQGSEA.

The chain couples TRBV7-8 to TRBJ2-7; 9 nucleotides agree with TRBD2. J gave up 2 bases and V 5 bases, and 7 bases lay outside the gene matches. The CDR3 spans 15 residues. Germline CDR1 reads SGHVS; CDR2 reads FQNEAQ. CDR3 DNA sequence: TGTGCCAGCAGCCTTAGCGGGAGCACGACCTACGAGCAGTACTTC. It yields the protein CASSLSGSTTYEQYF.

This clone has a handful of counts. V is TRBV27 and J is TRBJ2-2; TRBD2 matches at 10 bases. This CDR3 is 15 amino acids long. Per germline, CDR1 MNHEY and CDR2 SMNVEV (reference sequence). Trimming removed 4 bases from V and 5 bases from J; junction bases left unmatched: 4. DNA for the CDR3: TGTGCCAGCAGTTCAGCGGGAGGGCCAACCGGGGAGCTGTTTTTT. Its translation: CASSSAGGPTGELFF.

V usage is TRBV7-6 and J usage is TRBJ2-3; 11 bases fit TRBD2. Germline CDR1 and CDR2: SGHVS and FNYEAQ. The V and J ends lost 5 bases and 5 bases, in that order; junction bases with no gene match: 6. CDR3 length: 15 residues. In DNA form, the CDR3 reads TGTGCCAGCAGCCCCGGGACTAGCGGACGAGATACGCAGTATTTT. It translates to CASSPGTSGRDTQYF.

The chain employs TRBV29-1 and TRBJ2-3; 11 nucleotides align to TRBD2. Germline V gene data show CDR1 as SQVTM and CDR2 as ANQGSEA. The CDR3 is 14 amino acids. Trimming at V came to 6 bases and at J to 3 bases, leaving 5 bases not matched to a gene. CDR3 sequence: CSVELAGVTDTQYF. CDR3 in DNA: TGCAGCGTCGAACTAGCGGGAGTGACAGATACGCAGTATTTT.

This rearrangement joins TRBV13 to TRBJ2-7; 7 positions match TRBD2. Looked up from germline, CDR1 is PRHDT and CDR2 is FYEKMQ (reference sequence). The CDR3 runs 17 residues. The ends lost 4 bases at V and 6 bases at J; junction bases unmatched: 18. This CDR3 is CASSSRGTIAGRGEQYF. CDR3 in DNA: TGTGCCAGCAGCTCCCGGGGGACTATTGCCGGGCGGGGCGAGCAGTACTTC.

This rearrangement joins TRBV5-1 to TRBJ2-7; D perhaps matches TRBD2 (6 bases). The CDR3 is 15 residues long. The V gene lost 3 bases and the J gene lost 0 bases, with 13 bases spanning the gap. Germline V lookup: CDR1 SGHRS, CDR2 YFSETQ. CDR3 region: CASSWGDGDSYEQYF. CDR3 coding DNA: TGCGCCAGCAGCTGGGGGGACGGCGACTCCTACGAGCAGTACTTC.

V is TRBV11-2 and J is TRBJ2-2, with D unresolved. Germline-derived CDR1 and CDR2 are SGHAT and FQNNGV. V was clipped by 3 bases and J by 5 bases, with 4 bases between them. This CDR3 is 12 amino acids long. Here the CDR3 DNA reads TGTGCCAGCAGCTTCCTAACCGGGGAGCTGTTTTTT. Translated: CASSFLTGELFF. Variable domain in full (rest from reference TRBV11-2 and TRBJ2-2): EAGVAQSPRYKIIEKRQSVAFWCNPISGHATLYWYQQILGQGPKLLIQFQNNGVVDDSQLPKDRFSAERLKGVDSTLKIQPAKLEDSAVYLCASSFLTGELFFGEGSRLTVL.

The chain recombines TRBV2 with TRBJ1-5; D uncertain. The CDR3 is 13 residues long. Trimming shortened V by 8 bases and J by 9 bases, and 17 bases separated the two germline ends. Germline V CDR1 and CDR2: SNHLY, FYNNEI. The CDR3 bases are TGTGCCAGCTGGGTCGGAGGGAGCGGGCCCCAGCATTTT. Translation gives CASWVGGSGPQHF.

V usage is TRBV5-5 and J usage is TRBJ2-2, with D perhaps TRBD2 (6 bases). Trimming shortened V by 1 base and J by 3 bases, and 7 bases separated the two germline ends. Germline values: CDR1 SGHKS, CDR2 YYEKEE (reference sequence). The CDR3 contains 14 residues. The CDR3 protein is CASSLWGDTGELFF. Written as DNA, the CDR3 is TGTGCCAGCAGCTTGTGGGGGGACACCGGGGAGCTGTTTTTT. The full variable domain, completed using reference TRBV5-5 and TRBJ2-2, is DAGVTQSPTHLIKTRGQQVTLRCSPISGHKSVSWYQQVLGQGPQFIFQYYEKEERGRGNFPDRFSARQFPNYSSELNVNALLLGDSALYLCASSLWGDTGELFFGEGSRLTVL.

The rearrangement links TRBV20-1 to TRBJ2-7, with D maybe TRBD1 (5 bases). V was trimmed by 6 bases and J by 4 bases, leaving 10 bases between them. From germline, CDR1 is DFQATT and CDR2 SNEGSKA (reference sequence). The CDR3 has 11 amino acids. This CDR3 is CSAQQGYEQYF. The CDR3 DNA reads TGCAGTGCCCAGCAGGGATACGAGCAGTACTTC.

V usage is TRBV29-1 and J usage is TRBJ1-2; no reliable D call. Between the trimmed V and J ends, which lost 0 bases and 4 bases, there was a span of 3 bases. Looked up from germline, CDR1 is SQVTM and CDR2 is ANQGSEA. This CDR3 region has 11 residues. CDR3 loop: CSVEDFYGYTF. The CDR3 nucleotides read TGCAGCGTTGAAGACTTCTATGGCTACACCTTC.

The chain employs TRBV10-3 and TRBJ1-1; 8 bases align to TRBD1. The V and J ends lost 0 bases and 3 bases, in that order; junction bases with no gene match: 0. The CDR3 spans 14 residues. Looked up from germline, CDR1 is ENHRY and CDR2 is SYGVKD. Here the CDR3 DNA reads TGTGCCATCAGTGAGTCGACAGGGGACACTGAAGCTTTCTTT. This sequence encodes CAISESTGDTEAFF.